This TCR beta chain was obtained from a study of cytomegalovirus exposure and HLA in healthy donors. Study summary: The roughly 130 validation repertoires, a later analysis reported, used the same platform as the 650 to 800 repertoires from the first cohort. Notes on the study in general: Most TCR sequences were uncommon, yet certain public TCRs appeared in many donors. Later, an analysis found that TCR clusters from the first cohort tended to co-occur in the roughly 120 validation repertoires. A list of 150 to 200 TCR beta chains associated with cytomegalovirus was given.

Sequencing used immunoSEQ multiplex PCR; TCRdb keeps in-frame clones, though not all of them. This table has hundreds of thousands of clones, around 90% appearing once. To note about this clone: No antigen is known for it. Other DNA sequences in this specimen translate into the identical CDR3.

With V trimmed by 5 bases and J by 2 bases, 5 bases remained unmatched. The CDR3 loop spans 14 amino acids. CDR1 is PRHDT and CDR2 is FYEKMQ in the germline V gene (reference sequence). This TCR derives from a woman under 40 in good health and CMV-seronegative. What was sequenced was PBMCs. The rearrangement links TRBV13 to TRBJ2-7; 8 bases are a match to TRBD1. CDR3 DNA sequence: TGTGCCAGCAGCCTCAAGGACAGGGCCTACGAGCAGTACTTC. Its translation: CASSLKDRAYEQYF.